Listed below are T cell receptor beta chains from one sample, sequenced in a study of cytomegalovirus exposure and HLA in healthy donors. Produced via immunoSEQ multiplex PCR; TCRdb's table is partial and in-frame only. The table lists about 150,000 clones, 70% to 85% of them singletons. The sample consisted of PBMCs. Receptors were obtained from a man aged 25-45 years in good health and CMV-seronegative. The CDR3 runs from the conserved cysteine through the conserved F or W. A D gene is named only where the DNA matches it firmly. Rows may omit the clone size; those that give it use once, few, many or a size class.

>TRBV7-2|TRBJ2-3|TRBD1|NA
CASRQGLKDTQYF
TGTGCCAGTCGACAGGGTTTGAAAGATACGCAGTATTTT
>TRBV7-6|TRBJ2-1|NA|NA
CASSPGGLVQFF
TGTGCCAGCAGCCCCGGGGGGCTAGTGCAGTTCTTC
>TRBV5-1|TRBJ2-3|NA|NA
CASSLVEDTQYF
TGCGCCAGCAGCTTGGTAGAGGATACGCAGTATTTT
>TRBV27|TRBJ1-1|TRBD1|NA
CASSLGTANTEAFF
TGTGCCAGCAGTTTGGGGACAGCGAACACTGAAGCTTTCTTT
>TRBV5-1|TRBJ1-6|NA|once
CASSLSGNSPLHF
TGCGCCAGCAGCTTGTCAGGGAATTCACCCCTCCACTTT
>TRBV18|TRBJ2-5|TRBD1|NA
CASSSDRDETQYF
TGTGCCAGCTCAAGCGACAGGGACGAGACCCAGTACTTC
>TRBV18|TRBJ2-7|NA|NA
CASSPGAEYEQYF
TGTGCCAGCTCACCGGGGGCAGAGTACGAGCAGTACTTC
>TRBV6-1|TRBJ1-1|TRBD1|NA
CASEGARTEAFF
TGTGCCAGCGAGGGGGCCAGAACTGAAGCTTTCTTT
>TRBV28|TRBJ1-5|NA|NA
CASSHGQSSNQPQHF
TGTGCCAGCAGTCACGGACAGAGTAGCAATCAGCCCCAGCATTTT
>TRBV7-9|TRBJ1-6|NA|NA
CASSPENSPLHF
TGTGCCAGCAGCCCGGAGAATTCACCCCTCCACTTT
>TRBV4-3|TRBJ2-3|NA|NA
CASSQVGTVTDTQYF
TGCGCCAGCAGCCAAGTTGGCACCGTCACAGATACGCAGTATTTT
>TRBV27|TRBJ2-7|NA|NA
CASSSHSRIGEQYF
TGTGCCAGCAGTTCCCATTCTAGGATAGGCGAGCAGTACTTC
>TRBV9|TRBJ2-7|NA|NA
CASSASGLTGEQYF
TGTGCCAGCAGCGCATCTGGACTCACGGGAGAGCAGTACTTC
>TRBV13|TRBJ2-3|NA|NA
CASSPAGTDTQYF
TGTGCCAGCAGCCCGGCGGGCACAGATACGCAGTATTTT
>TRBV4-2|TRBJ2-3|TRBD1|once
CASSLWTGADTQYF
TGTGCCAGCAGCCTGTGGACAGGGGCAGATACGCAGTATTTT
>TRBV19|TRBJ2-3|NA|NA
CASSIGGTQYF
TGTGCCAGTAGTATCGGGGGAACGCAGTATTTT
>TRBV6-1|TRBJ2-7|NA|NA
CASSAGQSYEQYF
TGTGCCAGCAGCGCGGGACAGTCCTACGAGCAGTACTTC
>TRBV7-9|TRBJ2-5|TRBD2|NA
CASSLRTSGGKETQYF
TGTGCCAGCAGCTTAAGGACTAGCGGGGGGAAAGAGACCCAGTACTTC
>TRBV6-1|TRBJ2-1|NA|NA
CASSEEQGYNEQFF
TGTGCCAGCAGTGAGGAACAGGGCTATAATGAGCAGTTCTTC
>TRBV6-4|TRBJ2-2|NA|NA
CASSDSPWGQTGELFF
TGTGCCAGCAGTGACTCTCCATGGGGGCAAACCGGGGAGCTGTTTTTT
>TRBV9|TRBJ2-7|NA|few
CASSVAIQGEQYF
TGTGCCAGCAGCGTCGCCATACAGGGCGAGCAGTACTTC
>TRBV21-1|TRBJ1-5|NA|NA
CASSKGVRGNNQPQHF
TGTGCCAGCAGCAAAGGGGTGCGGGGGAACAATCAGCCCCAGCATTTT
>TRBV19|TRBJ2-5|TRBD2|once
CASSIRAGAGRPQYF
TGTGCCAGTAGTATAAGAGCGGGAGCTGGAAGGCCGCAGTACTTC
>TRBV6-1|TRBJ2-3|TRBD2|NA
CASLLAGGTDTQYF
TGTGCCAGCCTACTAGCGGGGGGCACAGATACGCAGTATTTT
>TRBV9|TRBJ2-3|TRBD2|NA
CASSAQAGASTDTQYF
TGTGCCAGCAGCGCTCAAGCGGGGGCCAGCACAGATACGCAGTATTTT
>TRBV5-1|TRBJ2-5|TRBD1|NA
CASSLVATGEETQYF
TGCGCCAGCAGCTTGGTGGCGACAGGGGAAGAGACCCAGTACTTC
>TRBV4-3|TRBJ2-5|TRBD2|NA
CASSQALAGGETQYF
TGCGCCAGCAGCCAAGCTCTCGCGGGGGGGGAGACCCAGTACTTC
>TRBV30|TRBJ2-7|TRBD1|NA
CAWSGGQGYEQYF
TGTGCCTGGAGTGGGGGACAGGGCTACGAGCAGTACTTC
>TRBV7-2|TRBJ1-6|TRBD1|NA
CASSFRGWNSPLHF
TGTGCCAGCAGCTTCAGGGGGTGGAATTCACCCCTCCACTTT
>TRBV18|TRBJ2-1|TRBD1|NA
CASSPPGQGSHEQFF
TGTGCCAGCTCACCACCGGGACAGGGTTCCCATGAGCAGTTCTTC
>TRBV7-6|TRBJ1-4|NA|NA
CASSRNGGREKLFF
TGTGCCAGCAGCCGAAACGGGGGGCGGGAAAAACTGTTTTTT
>TRBV6-5|TRBJ2-7|NA|once
CASSRSSGTYEQYF
TGTGCCAGCAGCCGCTCGTCAGGGACCTACGAGCAGTACTTC
>TRBV9|TRBJ2-7|NA|NA
CASSVATEGMPYEQYF
TGTGCCAGCAGCGTAGCTACGGAGGGGATGCCCTACGAGCAGTACTTC
>TRBV10-1|TRBJ1-6|NA|NA
CASRGAANSPLHF
TGCGCCAGCCGGGGGGCGGCTAATTCACCCCTCCACTTT
>TRBV7-2|TRBJ2-3|NA|few
CASSLLVASTDTQYF
TGTGCCAGCAGCTTGTTAGTCGCATCCACAGATACGCAGTATTTT